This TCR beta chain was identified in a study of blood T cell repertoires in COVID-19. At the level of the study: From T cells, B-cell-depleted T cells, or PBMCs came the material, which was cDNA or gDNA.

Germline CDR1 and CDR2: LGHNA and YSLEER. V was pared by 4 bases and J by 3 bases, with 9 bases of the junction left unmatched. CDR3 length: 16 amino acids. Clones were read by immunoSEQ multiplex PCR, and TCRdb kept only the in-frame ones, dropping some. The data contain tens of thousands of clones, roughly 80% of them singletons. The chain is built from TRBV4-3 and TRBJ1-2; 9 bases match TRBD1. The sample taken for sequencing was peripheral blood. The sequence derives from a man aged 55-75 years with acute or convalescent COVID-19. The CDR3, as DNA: TGCGCCAGCAGCCCCGGGACAGGGCAGTCCTACTATGGCTACACCTTC. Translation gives CASSPGTGQSYYGYTF.